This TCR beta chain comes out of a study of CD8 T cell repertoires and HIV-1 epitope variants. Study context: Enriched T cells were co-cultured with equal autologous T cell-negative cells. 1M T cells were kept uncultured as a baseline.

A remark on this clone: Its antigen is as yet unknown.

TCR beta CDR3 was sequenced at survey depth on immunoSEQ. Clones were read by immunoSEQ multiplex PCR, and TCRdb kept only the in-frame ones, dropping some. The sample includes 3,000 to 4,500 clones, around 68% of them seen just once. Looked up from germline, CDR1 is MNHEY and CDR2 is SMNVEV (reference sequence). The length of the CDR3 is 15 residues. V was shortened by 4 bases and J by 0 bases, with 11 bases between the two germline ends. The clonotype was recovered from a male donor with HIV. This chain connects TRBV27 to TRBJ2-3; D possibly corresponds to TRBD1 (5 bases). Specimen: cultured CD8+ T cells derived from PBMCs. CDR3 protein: CASSSPTDSTDTQYF. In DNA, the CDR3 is TGTGCCAGCAGTTCCCCGACAGACAGCACAGATACGCAGTATTTT.